The T cell receptor beta chain described here comes from a study of CD8 T cells in ankylosing spondylitis. This clonotype was counted ten times or more. Its antigen remains unknown. Study results and caveats: Clones tied to disease were said to be significantly enriched in matched ankylosing spondylitis synovial fluid.

Quantitative barcoded 5'-RACE was used to prepare TCR beta libraries. One entry per CDR3 protein, called by TCRdb with MiXCR from the 5' RACE reads. Altogether some 140,000 distinct CDR3 sequences are present, just under 7.5% being singletons, with the ten largest covering under 15%. This CDR3 has 15 amino acids. Germline loops: CDR1 SGHVS, CDR2 FQNEAQ. V was pared by 5 bases and J by 2 bases, with 8 bases of the junction left unmatched. Sequencing was carried out using blood, either unsorted or a sorted T cell fraction (not recorded which). The receptor comes from a female donor with ankylosing spondylitis or in good health (not recorded which). The gene calls are TRBV7-8 and TRBJ1-2; 7 nucleotides agree with TRBD1. The CDR3 DNA sequence: TGTGCCAGCAGCCTGGCAGGGGGACAGAACTATGGCTACACCTTC. This codes for CASSLAGGQNYGYTF.